These 26 T cell receptor beta chains originate from one sample sequenced in a study of blood T cell repertoires in COVID-19. Method: immunoSEQ multiplex PCR; TCRdb's copy keeps in-frame clones and lacks some. The repertoire consists of approximately 300,000 clones, with 70% to 90% occurring once and the leading ten covering around 4%. Sequenced material: peripheral blood. The receptors here all came from a woman aged 45-60 years with active or convalescent COVID-19.

The V call is TRBV25-1, the J call TRBJ1-3; D remains unclear. V was cut by 3 bases and J by 2 bases, with 5 bases left in between. The CDR3 has 13 residues. Germline V gene lookup returns CDR1 MGHDK and CDR2 SYGVNS. The CDR3 DNA is TGTGCCAGCAGTGAGGCGGCTGGAAACACCATATATTTT. Amino acid sequence: CASSEAAGNTIYF. Looking up the rest from reference TRBV25-1 and TRBJ1-3 gives the full variable domain: EADIYQTPRYLVIGTGKKITLECSQTMGHDKMYWYQQDPGMELHLIHYSYGVNSTEKGDLSSESTVSRIRTEHFPLTLESARPSHTSQYLCASSEAAGNTIYFGEGSWLTVV.

V gene TRBV4-1 combines with J gene TRBJ1-2, with no clear D. The V end lost 4 bases, the J end lost 5 bases, and 32 bases lay between the germline ends. CDR3 size: 20 residues. The germline CDR1 and CDR2 sequences are MGHRA and YSYEKL. CDR3 DNA sequence: TGCGCCAGCAGCCCCGCCGTGTATGGAGGGTCAGTAACTGTGCGGTATGGCTACACCTTC. This sequence encodes CASSPAVYGGSVTVRYGYTF.

This clone appeared a single time. The chain employs TRBV4-1 and TRBJ1-1; weak D call: TRBD1 (5 bases). The CDR3 runs 15 residues. Trimming cost V 0 bases and J 0 bases, with 8 bases left between them. Germline assignment: CDR1 MGHRA and CDR2 YSYEKL. CDR3 nucleotides: TGCGCCAGCAGCCAAGAAGGACAACTGAACACTGAAGCTTTCTTT. Its translation is CASSQEGQLNTEAFF.

A few counts support this clone. V gene TRBV4-1 combines with J gene TRBJ2-7, with D possibly being TRBD2 (7 bases). V was shortened by 0 bases and J by 5 bases, with 14 bases between the two germline ends. The CDR3 is 15 amino acids. CDR1 is MGHRA, CDR2 YSYEKL, per germline. The CDR3 region is CASSQEEGGPDEQYF. As DNA, the CDR3 is TGCGCCAGCAGCCAAGAAGAGGGGGGGCCCGACGAGCAGTACTTC.

This chain connects TRBV5-5 to TRBJ1-5; D uncertain. Trimming pared 9 bases from V and 4 bases from J, leaving 8 bases between. The CDR3 length is 11 residues. CDR1 is SGHKS and CDR2 is YYEKEE in the germline V gene (reference sequence). CDR3 nucleotides: TGTGCCAACGGAGGGAATCAGCCCCAGCATTTT. As protein: CANGGNQPQHF.

The rearrangement uses TRBV30 and TRBJ1-6, with D unclear. The CDR3 loop spans 14 amino acids. V lost 5 bases, J lost 5 bases, and 13 bases lay in between. Looked up from germline, CDR1 is GTSNPN and CDR2 is SVGIG (reference sequence). This CDR3 is CAWCAGLNNSPLHF. For the CDR3, the DNA is TGTGCCTGGTGTGCGGGTCTCAATAATTCACCCCTCCACTTT.

In this sample, this clone turned up a few times. The V gene is TRBV29-1, the J gene TRBJ1-1, with 10 bases identical to TRBD1. Trimming took 7 bases from V and 4 from J; bases not matched to a gene: 12. This CDR3 is built from 15 residues. CDR1 SQVTM and CDR2 ANQGSEA come from the germline V gene. The CDR3 DNA is TGCAGCGGTAAAACTTGGGACAGGGGCCGCACTGAAGCTTTCTTT. It codes for CSGKTWDRGRTEAFF.

This clone was counted once. V and J are TRBV27 and TRBJ2-5; TRBD2 might be the D (6 bases). Germline V gene data show CDR1 as MNHEY and CDR2 as SMNVEV (reference sequence). The CDR3 runs 14 residues. The V and J ends lost 6 bases and 2 bases respectively, with 13 bases between them. CDR3 nucleotides: TGTGCCAGCAGCCCGCTAGCGTCGCAAGAGACCCAGTACTTC. It translates to CASSPLASQETQYF.

The chain combines TRBV7-2 with TRBJ1-5, with D possibly matching TRBD1 (6 bases). The length of the CDR3 is 16 residues. Germline V gene sequence: CDR1 SGHTA, CDR2 FQGNSA. Between the trimmed V and J ends, which lost 1 base and 1 base, there was a span of 11 bases. DNA for the CDR3: TGTGCCAGCAGCTTAGTTGGGGGGGCCAGCAATCAGCCCCAGCATTTT. Translated: CASSLVGGASNQPQHF.

The rearrangement joins TRBV3-1 (or the pseudogene TRBV3-2) to TRBJ2-1, with 10 bases fitting TRBD2. The V and J ends lost 0 bases and 8 bases, in that order; junction bases with no gene match: 19. CDR1 and CDR2 (germline): LGHDT, YNNKEL (reference sequence). The CDR3 runs 20 residues. The CDR3 DNA sequence: TGTGCCAGCAGCCAAGAGGTTTTCGAAGCGGGAGGGCCAGAGTATGATGAGCAGTTCTTC. Residues: CASSQEVFEAGGPEYDEQFF.

This sequence joins TRBV3-1 (or the pseudogene TRBV3-2) and TRBJ2-3; no firm D call. CDR1 LGHDT and CDR2 YNNKEL come from the germline V gene (reference sequence). The CDR3 sequence is 13 residues long. Deletions cut 1 base from V and 6 bases from J, with 8 bases between. CDR3 sequence reads: CASSQGTADTQYF. DNA of the CDR3: TGTGCCAGCAGCCAAGGAACAGCCGATACGCAGTATTTT.

J is TRBJ2-7 and V is TRBV19; 7 nucleotides line up with TRBD1. Germline CDR1 reads LNHDA; CDR2 reads SQIVND (reference sequence). This CDR3 is built from 13 residues. The junction had 4 bases not matched to a gene; V was cut back by 6 bases and J by 2 bases. The CDR3 nucleotides read TGTGCCAGTAGACGTGGGACAGCCTACGAGCAGTACTTC. Its protein product is CASRRGTAYEQYF.

As regards this clone: The same CDR3 is also encoded by other DNA sequences in this sample. V gene TRBV15 combines with J gene TRBJ2-1; D ambiguous. There are 12 residues in the CDR3. Germline V lookup: CDR1 LNHNV, CDR2 YYDKDF (reference sequence). Deletions cut 0 bases from V and 7 bases from J, with 4 bases between. The CDR3 nucleotides read TGTGCCACCAGCAGAGATCGTAATGAGCAGTTCTTC. Translating gives CATSRDRNEQFF.

This clone is a singleton in its sample. The chain links TRBV28 to TRBJ2-7; D ambiguous. Germline V CDR1 and CDR2: MDHEN, SYDVKM. V lost 6 bases and J 3 bases, leaving 15 bases between the germline ends. The CDR3 has 14 residues. The CDR3 here is CASRRTVVNYEQYF. Here the CDR3 DNA reads TGTGCCAGCAGACGAACAGTAGTAAACTACGAGCAGTACTTC.

The chain joins TRBV7-2 to TRBJ2-5, with 8 nucleotides matching TRBD2. After removal of 1 base from V and 5 bases from J, the junction contained 6 bases not matched to a gene. The CDR3 extends over 15 amino acids. The germline gives CDR1 SGHTA, CDR2 FQGNSA. CDR3 loop: CASSLGPGGRETQYF. CDR3 in DNA: TGTGCCAGCAGCTTAGGTCCGGGGGGGCGGGAGACCCAGTACTTC.

The chain combines TRBV19 with TRBJ1-1, with unresolved D. The CDR3 loop spans 13 amino acids. V lost 3 bases to trimming and J lost 2 bases, with 7 bases between them. Looked up from germline, CDR1 is LNHDA and CDR2 is SQIVND (reference sequence). Here the CDR3 reads CASSMEGNTEAFF. The CDR3, as DNA: TGTGCCAGTAGTATGGAGGGAAACACTGAAGCTTTCTTT.

The chain carries TRBV3-1 (or the pseudogene TRBV3-2) and TRBJ2-7, with 7 nucleotides matching TRBD1. In germline, CDR1 is LGHDT, CDR2 YNNKEL (reference sequence). The CDR3 is made up of 17 amino acids. The junction had 13 bases not matched to a gene; V was cut back by 2 bases and J by 3 bases. The CDR3 loop reads CASSQNRVTGCLYEQYF. CDR3 coding DNA: TGTGCCAGCAGCCAAAATAGGGTGACAGGGTGCCTCTACGAGCAGTACTTC.

A single count supports this clone. The chain joins TRBV10-3 to TRBJ1-1; 9 bases fit TRBD1. This CDR3 spans 15 amino acids. In germline, CDR1 is ENHRY, CDR2 SYGVKD. The J segment lost 2 bases and the V segment lost 5 bases, leaving 6 bases of the junction unmatched. The DNA for the CDR3 is TGTGCCATCAGTCCCGCTACAGGGGGCAACACTGAAGCTTTCTTT. Translation gives CAISPATGGNTEAFF.

The chain couples TRBV9 to TRBJ1-1; D gene unclear. Trimming shortened V by 3 bases and J by 6 bases, and 24 bases separated the two germline ends. The CDR3 sequence is 17 residues long. CDR1 and CDR2 (germline): SGDLS, YYNGEE. The CDR3 region is CASSARLVGPGDPEAFF. In nucleotides, the CDR3 is TGTGCCAGCAGCGCCCGCCTTGTAGGTCCCGGAGACCCTGAAGCTTTCTTT. The whole variable domain, remainder taken from reference TRBV9 and TRBJ1-1, is DSGVTQTPKHLITATGQRVTLRCSPRSGDLSVYWYQQSLDQGLQFLIQYYNGEERAKGNILERFSAQQFPDLHSELNLSSLELGDSALYFCASSARLVGPGDPEAFFGQGTRLTVV.

The genes are TRBV29-1 and TRBJ1-3; D possibly corresponds to TRBD1 (5 bases). Trimming removed 6 bases from V and 2 bases from J, with 11 bases in between. The CDR3 is made up of 13 amino acids. CDR1 and CDR2 from the germline V gene are SQVTM and ANQGSEA. The CDR3 spells CSVYGGPGNTIYF. The CDR3 DNA reads TGCAGCGTCTACGGGGGACCTGGAAACACCATATATTTT.

The chain carries TRBV12-3 or TRBV12-4 and TRBJ2-1, with a tentative D call TRBD2 (6 bases). Trimming cost V 6 bases and J 9 bases, with 12 bases left between them. The CDR3 length is 12 residues. The DNA for the CDR3 is TGTGCCAGCAGGGCAACTAGCTTTGAGCAGTTCTTC. This gives the protein CASRATSFEQFF.

The chain couples TRBV4-2 to TRBJ1-2; 8 nucleotides agree with TRBD1. CDR1 is LGHNA and CDR2 is YNFKEQ in the germline V gene. The length of the CDR3 is 18 residues. The trim removed 1 base at V and 5 bases at J, leaving 15 bases unmatched. The CDR3 nucleotides are TGTGCCAGCAGCCAAGGCCCGGGACAGGCCGTCGGGGCGTATGGCTACACCTTC. Translation: CASSQGPGQAVGAYGYTF.

This clone was picked up one time. V and J are TRBV4-3 and TRBJ2-7; 13 bases agree with TRBD2. The CDR3 sequence is 15 residues long. Per the germline V gene, CDR1 is LGHNA and CDR2 is YSLEER. V gave up 4 bases and J gave up 4 bases; unmatched junction bases: 4. CDR3: CASSRRTSGSYEQYF. CDR3 nucleotides: TGCGCCAGCAGCCGAAGGACTAGCGGGAGTTACGAGCAGTACTTC.

The rearrangement links TRBV6-5 to TRBJ2-7, with D perhaps matching TRBD1 (6 bases). The CDR3 runs 14 residues. CDR1 and CDR2 from the germline V gene are MNHEY and SVGAGI. V lost 8 bases and J lost 0, with 14 bases in between. CDR3 in DNA: TGTGCCAGCTACCGGGACATGGGCTCCTACGAGCAGTACTTC. It encodes CASYRDMGSYEQYF.

V and J are TRBV5-1 and TRBJ1-5; D gene ambiguous. In germline, CDR1 is SGHRS, CDR2 YFSETQ. The V gene lost 0 bases and the J gene lost 6 bases, with 7 bases spanning the gap. The CDR3 consists of 13 residues. DNA for the CDR3: TGCGCCAGCAGCTTGGGTGACTCTCAGCCCCAGCATTTT. This gives the protein CASSLGDSQPQHF.

The chain couples TRBV18 to TRBJ1-1, with D perhaps matching TRBD1 (5 bases). The V and J ends lost 6 bases and 5 bases respectively, with 16 bases between them. This CDR3 contains 14 residues. In germline, CDR1 is KGHSH, CDR2 LQKENI. Here the CDR3 DNA reads TGTGCCAGCTCCACCCCGACAGAGTGGACTGAAGCTTTCTTT. Translated, it gives CASSTPTEWTEAFF.